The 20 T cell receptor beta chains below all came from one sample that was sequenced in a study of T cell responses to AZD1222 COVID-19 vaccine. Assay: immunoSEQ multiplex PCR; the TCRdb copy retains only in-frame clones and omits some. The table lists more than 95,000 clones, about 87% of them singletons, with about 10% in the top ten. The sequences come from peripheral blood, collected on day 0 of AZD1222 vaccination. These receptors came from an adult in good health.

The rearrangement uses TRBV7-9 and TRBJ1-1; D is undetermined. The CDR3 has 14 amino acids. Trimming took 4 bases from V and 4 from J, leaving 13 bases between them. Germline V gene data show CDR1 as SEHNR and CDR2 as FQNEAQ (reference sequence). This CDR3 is CASSSFAGGTEAFF. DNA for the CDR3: TGTGCCAGCAGCTCTTTTGCGGGTGGCACTGAAGCTTTCTTT.

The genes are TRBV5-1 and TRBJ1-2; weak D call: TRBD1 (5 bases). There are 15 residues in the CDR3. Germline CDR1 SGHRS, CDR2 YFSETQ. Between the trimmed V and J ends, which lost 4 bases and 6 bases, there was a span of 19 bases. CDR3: CASSPGGSGQDGYTF. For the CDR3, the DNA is TGCGCCAGCAGCCCGGGAGGGTCGGGGCAGGATGGCTACACCTTC.

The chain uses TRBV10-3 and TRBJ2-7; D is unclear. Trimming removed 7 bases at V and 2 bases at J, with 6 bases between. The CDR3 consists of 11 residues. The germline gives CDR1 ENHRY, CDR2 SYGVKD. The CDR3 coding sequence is TGTGCCATCAAAGATACCTACGAGCAGTACTTC. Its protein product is CAIKDTYEQYF.

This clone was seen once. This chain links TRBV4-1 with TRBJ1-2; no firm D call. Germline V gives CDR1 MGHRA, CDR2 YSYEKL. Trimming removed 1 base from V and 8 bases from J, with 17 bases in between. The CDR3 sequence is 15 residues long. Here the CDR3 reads CASSQVQPSPEGYTF. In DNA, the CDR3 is TGCGCCAGCAGCCAAGTCCAGCCTTCCCCGGAGGGCTACACCTTC.

The DNA for the CDR3 is TGCGCCAGCAGCTTGATTAACCCGAGAACTTTTAGGGATACGCAGTATTTT. Amino acid sequence: CASSLINPRTFRDTQYF. The chain uses TRBV5-1 and TRBJ2-3; D is undetermined. The germline V gene has CDR1 SGHRS and CDR2 YFSETQ. V lost 1 base and J lost 6, with 21 bases in between. The length of the CDR3 is 17 residues.

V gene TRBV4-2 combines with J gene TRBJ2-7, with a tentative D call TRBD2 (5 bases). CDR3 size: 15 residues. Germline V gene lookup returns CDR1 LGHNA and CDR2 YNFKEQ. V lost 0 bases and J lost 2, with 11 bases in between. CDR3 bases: TGTGCCAGCAGCCAAGATGCGGCTAGCACCTACGAGCAGTACTTC. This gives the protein CASSQDAASTYEQYF.

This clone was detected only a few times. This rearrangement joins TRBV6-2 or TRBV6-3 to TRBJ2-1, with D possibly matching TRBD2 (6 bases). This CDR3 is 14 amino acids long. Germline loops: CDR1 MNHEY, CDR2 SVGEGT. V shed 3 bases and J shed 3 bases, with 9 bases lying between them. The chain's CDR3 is CASSYRDFYNEQFF. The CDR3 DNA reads TGTGCCAGCAGTTATCGGGACTTCTACAATGAGCAGTTCTTC.

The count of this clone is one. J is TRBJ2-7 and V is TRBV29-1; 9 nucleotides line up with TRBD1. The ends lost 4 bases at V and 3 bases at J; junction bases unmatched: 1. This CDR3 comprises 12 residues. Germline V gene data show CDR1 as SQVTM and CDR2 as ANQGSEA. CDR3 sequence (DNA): TGCAGCGTTGGGGGACAGGGCTACGAGCAGTACTTC. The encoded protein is CSVGGQGYEQYF.

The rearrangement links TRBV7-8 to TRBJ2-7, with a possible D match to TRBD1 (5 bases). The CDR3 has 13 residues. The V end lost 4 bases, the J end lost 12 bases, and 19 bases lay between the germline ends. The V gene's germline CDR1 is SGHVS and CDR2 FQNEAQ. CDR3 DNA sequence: TGTGCCAGCAGCTCGGGTAGGGGCACCGAACCGTACTTC. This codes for CASSSGRGTEPYF.

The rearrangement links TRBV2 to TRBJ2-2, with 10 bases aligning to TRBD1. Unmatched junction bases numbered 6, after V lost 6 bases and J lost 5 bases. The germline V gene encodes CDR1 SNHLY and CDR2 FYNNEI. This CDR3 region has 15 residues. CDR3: CASRDGQGGTGELFF. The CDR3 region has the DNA TGTGCCAGCAGAGATGGACAGGGGGGGACCGGGGAGCTGTTTTTT. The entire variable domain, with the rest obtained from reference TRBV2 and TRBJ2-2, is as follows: EPEVTQTPSHQVTQMGQEVILRCVPISNHLYFYWYRQILGQKVEFLVSFYNNEISEKSEIFDDQFSVERPDGSNFTLKIRSTKLEDSAMYFCASRDGQGGTGELFFGEGSRLTVL.

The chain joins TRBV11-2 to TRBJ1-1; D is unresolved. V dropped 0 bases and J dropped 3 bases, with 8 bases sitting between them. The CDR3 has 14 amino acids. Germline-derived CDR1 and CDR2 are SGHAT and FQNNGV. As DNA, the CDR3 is TGTGCCAGCAGCTTAGACGGGCCATACACTGAAGCTTTCTTT. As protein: CASSLDGPYTEAFF.

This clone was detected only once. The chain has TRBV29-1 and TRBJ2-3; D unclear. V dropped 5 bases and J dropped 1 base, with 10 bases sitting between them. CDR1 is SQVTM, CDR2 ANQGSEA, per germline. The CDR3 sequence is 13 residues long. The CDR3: CSVLRRGTDTQYF. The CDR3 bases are TGCAGCGTTTTACGAAGGGGCACAGATACGCAGTATTTT.

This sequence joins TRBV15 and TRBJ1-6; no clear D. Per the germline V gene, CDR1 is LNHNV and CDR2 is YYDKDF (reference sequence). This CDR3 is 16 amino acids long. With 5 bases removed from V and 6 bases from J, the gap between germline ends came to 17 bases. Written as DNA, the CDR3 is TGTGCCACCAGCCCTCGCTGGGCAGGCGCTAATTCACCCCTCCACTTT. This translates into CATSPRWAGANSPLHF.

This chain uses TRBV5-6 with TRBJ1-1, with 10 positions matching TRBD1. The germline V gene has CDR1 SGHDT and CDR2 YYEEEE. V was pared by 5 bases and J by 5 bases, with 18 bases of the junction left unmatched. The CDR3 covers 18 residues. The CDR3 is CASRYRSLDRGLSTEAFF. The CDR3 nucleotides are TGTGCCAGCAGATACCGCTCTCTGGACAGGGGGTTAAGTACTGAAGCTTTCTTT.

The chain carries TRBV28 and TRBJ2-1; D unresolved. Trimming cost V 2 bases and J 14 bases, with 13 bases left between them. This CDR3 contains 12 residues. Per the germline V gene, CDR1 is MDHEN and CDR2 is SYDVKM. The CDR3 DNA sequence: TGTGCCAGCAGTTTAATCGGCGGAGAGGAGTTCTTC. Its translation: CASSLIGGEEFF.

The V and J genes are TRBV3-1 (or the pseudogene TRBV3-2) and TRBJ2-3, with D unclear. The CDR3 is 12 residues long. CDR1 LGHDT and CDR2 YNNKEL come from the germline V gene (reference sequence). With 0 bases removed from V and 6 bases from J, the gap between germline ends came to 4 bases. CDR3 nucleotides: TGTGCCAGCAGCCAAGAGATCGATACGCAGTATTTT. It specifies CASSQEIDTQYF.

The CDR3 here is CASSLGRQDGGYTF. DNA for the CDR3: TGCGCCAGCAGCTTGGGGCGACAGGACGGTGGCTACACCTTC. The chain links TRBV5-1 to TRBJ1-2; TRBD1 might be the D (6 bases). The CDR3 runs 14 residues. Trimming left V 0 bases short and J 7 bases short, with 13 bases between. Germline V gene lookup returns CDR1 SGHRS and CDR2 YFSETQ.

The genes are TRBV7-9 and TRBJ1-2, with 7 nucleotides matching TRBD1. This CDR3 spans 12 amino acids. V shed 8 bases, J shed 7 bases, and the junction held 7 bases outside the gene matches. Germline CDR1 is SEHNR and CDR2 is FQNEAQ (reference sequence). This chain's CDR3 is CASVGDRAGYTF. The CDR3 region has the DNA TGTGCCAGCGTGGGCGACAGGGCTGGCTACACCTTC.

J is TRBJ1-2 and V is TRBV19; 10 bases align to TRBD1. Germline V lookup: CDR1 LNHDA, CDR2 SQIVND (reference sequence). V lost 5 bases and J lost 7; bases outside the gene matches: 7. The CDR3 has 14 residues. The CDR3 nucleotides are TGTGCCAGTAGTTCCCGGGACAGGGGATTTGGCTACACCTTC. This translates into CASSSRDRGFGYTF.

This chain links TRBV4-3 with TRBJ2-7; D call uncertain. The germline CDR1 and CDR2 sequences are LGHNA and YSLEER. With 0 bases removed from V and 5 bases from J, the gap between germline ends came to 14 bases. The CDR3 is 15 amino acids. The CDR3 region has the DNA TGCGCCAGCAGCCAAGATCTTGGGGTTTCAGACGAGCAGTACTTC. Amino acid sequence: CASSQDLGVSDEQYF.